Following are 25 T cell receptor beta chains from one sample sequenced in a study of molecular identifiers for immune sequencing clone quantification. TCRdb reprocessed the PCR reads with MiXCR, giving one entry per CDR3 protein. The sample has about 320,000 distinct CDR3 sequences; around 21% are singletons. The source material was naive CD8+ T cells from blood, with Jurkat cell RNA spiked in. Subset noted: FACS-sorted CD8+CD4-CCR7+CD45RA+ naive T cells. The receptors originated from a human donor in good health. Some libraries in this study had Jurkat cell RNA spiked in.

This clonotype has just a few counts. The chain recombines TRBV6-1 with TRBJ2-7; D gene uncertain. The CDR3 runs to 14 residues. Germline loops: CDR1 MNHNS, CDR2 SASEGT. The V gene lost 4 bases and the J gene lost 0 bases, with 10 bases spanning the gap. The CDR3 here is CASSAYRISYEQYF. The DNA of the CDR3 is TGTGCCAGCAGTGCCTACCGTATCTCCTACGAGCAGTACTTC.

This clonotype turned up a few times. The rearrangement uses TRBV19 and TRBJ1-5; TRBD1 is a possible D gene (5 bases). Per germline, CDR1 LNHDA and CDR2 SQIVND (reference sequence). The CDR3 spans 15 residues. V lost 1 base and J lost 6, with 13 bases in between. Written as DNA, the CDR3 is TGTGCCAGTAGTATAGGGGCAGGGTTAAGTCAGCCCCAGCATTTT. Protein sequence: CASSIGAGLSQPQHF. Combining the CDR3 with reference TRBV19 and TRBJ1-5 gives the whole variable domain DGGITQSPKYLFRKEGQNVTLSCEQNLNHDAMYWYRQDPGQGLRLIYYSQIVNDFQKGDIAEGYSVSREKKESFPLTVTSAQKNPTAFYLCASSIGAGLSQPQHFGDGTRLSIL.

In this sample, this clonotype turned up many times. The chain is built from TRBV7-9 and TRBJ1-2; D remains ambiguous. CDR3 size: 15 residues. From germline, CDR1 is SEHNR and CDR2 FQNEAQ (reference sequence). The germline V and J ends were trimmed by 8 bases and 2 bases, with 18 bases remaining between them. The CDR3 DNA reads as TGTGCCAGCGAACCTCTTATTGAGCCCAACTATGGCTACACCTTC. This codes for CASEPLIEPNYGYTF.

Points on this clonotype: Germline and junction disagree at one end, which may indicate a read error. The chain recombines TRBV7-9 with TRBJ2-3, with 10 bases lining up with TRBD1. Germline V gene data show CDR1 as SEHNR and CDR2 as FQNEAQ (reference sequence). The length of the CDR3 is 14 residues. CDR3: CASSLGTGADTRYF. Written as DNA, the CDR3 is TGTGCCAGCAGCCTGGGGACAGGGGCAGATACGCGGTATTTT.

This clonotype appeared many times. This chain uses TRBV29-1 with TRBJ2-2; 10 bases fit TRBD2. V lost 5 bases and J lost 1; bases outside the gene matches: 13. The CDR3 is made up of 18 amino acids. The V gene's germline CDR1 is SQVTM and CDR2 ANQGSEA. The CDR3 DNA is TGCAGCGTTTGGTGGGCTAGCGGGAGAAGTGGGAACACCGGGGAGCTGTTTTTT. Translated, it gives CSVWWASGRSGNTGELFF.

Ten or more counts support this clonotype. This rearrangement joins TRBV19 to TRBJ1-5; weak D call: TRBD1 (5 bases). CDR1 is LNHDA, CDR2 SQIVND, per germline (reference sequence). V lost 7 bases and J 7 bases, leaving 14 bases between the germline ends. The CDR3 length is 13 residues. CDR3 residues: CASTQGLVQPQHF. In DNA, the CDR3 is TGTGCCAGTACGCAGGGATTAGTGCAGCCCCAGCATTTT.

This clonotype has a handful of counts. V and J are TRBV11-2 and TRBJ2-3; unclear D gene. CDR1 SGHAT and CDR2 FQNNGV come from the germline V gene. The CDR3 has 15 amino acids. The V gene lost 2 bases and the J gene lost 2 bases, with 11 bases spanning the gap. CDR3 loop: CASSLYLGTTDTQYF. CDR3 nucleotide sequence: TGTGCCAGCAGCTTATATCTGGGAACCACAGATACGCAGTATTTT.

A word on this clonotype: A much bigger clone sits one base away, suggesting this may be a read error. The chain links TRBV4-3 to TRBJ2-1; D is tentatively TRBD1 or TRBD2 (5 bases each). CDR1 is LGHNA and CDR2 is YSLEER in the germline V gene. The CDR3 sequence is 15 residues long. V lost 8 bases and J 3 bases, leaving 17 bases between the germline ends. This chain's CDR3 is CASGAGTASYNEQFF. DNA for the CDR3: TGCGCCAGCGGCGCTGGGACGGCCAGCTACAATGAGCAGTTCTTC.

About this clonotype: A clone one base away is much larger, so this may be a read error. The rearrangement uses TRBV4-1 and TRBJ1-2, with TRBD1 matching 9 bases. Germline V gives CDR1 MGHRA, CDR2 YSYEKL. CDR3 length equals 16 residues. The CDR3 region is CASSQDLGTGHYGCTF. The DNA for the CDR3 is TGCGCCAGCAGCCAAGATCTTGGGACAGGGCACTATGGCTGCACCTTC.

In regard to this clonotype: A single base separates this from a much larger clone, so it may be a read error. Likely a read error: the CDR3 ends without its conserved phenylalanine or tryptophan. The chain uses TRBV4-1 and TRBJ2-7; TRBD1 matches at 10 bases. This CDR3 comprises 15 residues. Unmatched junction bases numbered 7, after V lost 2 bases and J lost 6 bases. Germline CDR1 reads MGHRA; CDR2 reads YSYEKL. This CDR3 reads CASSQPGQGFGEQYL. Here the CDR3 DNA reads TGCGCCAGCAGCCAACCGGGACAGGGGTTCGGCGAGCAGTACCTC.

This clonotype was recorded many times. CDR3 in amino acids: CASSPDTRNTIYF. CDR3 nucleotides: TGTGCCAGCAGTCCGGACACCAGAAACACCATATATTTT. The rearrangement joins TRBV27 to TRBJ1-3; the D gene is possibly TRBD1 (5 bases). The CDR3 is made up of 13 amino acids. Deletions cut 5 bases from V and 5 bases from J, with 10 bases between. CDR1 and CDR2 from the germline V gene are MNHEY and SMNVEV (reference sequence).

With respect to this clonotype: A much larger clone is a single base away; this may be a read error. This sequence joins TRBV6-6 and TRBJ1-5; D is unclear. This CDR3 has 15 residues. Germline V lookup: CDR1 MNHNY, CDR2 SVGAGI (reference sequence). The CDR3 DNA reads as TGTGCCAGCAGTTACTCGGTGGCGGTCAATCGGCCCCAGCATTTT. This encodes CASSYSVAVNRPQHF.

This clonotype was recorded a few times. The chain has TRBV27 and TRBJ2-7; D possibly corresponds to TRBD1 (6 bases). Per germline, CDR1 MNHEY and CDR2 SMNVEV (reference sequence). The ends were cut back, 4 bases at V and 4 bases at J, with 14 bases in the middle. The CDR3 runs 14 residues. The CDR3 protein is CASSSPGHPYEQYF. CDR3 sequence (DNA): TGTGCCAGCAGTTCGCCGGGACACCCGTACGAGCAGTACTTC.

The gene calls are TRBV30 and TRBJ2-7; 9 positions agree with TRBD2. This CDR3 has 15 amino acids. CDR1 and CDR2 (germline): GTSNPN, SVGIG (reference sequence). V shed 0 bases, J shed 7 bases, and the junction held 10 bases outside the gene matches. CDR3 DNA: TGTGCCTGGAGTGTTGGTTTAGCGGGAGCGTGGGAGCAGTACTTC. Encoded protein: CAWSVGLAGAWEQYF.

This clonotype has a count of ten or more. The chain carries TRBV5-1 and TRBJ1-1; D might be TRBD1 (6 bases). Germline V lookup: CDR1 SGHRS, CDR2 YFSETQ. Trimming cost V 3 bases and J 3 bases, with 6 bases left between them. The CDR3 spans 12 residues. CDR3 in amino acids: CASSSGDTEAFF. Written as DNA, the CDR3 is TGCGCCAGCAGCTCAGGGGACACTGAAGCTTTCTTT.

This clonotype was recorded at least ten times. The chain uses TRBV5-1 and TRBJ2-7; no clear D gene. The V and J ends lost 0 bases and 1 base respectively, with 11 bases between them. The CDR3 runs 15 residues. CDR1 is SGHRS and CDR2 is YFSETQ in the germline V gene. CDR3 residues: CASSLALGFSYEQYF. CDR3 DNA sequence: TGCGCCAGCAGCTTGGCCCTAGGTTTTTCCTACGAGCAGTACTTC. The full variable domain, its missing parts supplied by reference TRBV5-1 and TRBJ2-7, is KAGVTQTPRYLIKTRGQQVTLSCSPISGHRSVSWYQQTPGQGLQFLFEYFSETQRNKGNFPGRFSGRQFSNSRSEMNVSTLELGDSALYLCASSLALGFSYEQYFGPGTRLTVT.

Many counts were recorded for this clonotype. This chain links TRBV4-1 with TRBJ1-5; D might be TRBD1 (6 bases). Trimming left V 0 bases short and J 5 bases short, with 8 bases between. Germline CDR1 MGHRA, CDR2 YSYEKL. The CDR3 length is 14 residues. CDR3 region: CASSQEEGDQPQHF. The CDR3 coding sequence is TGCGCCAGCAGCCAAGAGGAGGGGGATCAGCCCCAGCATTTT.

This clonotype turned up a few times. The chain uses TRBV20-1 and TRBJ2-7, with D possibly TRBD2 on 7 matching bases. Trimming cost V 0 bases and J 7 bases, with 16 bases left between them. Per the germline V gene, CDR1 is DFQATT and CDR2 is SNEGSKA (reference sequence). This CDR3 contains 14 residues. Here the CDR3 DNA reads TGCAGTGCTAGAGATCTTCGGGGGGCGTATGAGCAGTACTTC. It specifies CSARDLRGAYEQYF.

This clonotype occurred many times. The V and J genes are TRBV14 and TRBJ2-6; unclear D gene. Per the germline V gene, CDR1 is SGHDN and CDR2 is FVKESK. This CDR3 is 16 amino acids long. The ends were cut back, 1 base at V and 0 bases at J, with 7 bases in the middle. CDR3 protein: CASSQVFGSGANVLTF. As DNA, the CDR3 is TGTGCCAGCAGCCAAGTTTTCGGCTCTGGGGCCAACGTCCTGACTTTC.

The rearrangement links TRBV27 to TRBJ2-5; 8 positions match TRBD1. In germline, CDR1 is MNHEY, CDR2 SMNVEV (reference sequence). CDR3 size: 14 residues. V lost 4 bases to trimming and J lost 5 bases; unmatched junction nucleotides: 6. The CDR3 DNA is TGTGCCAGCAGTTCCGCACAGGGGGAGGAGACCCAGTACTTC. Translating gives CASSSAQGEETQYF.

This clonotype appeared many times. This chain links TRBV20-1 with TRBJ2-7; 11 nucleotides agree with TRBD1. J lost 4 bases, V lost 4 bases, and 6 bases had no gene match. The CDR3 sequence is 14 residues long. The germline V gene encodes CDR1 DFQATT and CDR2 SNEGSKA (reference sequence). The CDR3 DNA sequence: TGCAGTGCTAACAGGGACAGGGGGTTATACGAGCAGTACTTC. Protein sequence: CSANRDRGLYEQYF.

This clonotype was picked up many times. The DNA for the CDR3 is TGTGCCAGCAGCATCTGGACAGGCCACAGCACAGATACGCAGTATTTT. The encoded protein is CASSIWTGHSTDTQYF. The V gene is TRBV7-9, the J gene TRBJ2-3, with 7 bases matching TRBD1. The CDR3 covers 16 residues. Germline CDR1 reads SEHNR; CDR2 reads FQNEAQ (reference sequence). V dropped 5 bases and J dropped 0; count of bases not matched to a gene: 8. The full variable domain, in which reference TRBV7-9 and TRBJ2-3 provide the parts outside the CDR3, is DTGVSQNPRHKITKRGQNVTFRCDPISEHNRLYWYRQTLGQGPEFLTYFQNEAQLEKSRLLSDRFSAERPKGSFSTLEIQRTEQGDSAMYLCASSIWTGHSTDTQYFGPGTRLTVL.

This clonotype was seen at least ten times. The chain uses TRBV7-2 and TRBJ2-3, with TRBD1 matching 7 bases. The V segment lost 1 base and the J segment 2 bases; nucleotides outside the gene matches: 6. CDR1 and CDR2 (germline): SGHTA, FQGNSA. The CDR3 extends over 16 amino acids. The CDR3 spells CASSLEGRGYTDTQYF. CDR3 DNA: TGTGCCAGCAGCTTAGAGGGCAGGGGGTACACAGATACGCAGTATTTT.

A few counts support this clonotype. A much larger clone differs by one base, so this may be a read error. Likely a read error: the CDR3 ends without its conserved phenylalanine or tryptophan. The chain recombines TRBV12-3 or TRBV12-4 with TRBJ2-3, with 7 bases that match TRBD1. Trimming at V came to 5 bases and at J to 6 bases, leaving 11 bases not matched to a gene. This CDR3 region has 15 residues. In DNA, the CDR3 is TGTGCCAGCAGTCCGCCGACAGGGATTAGGGATACGCAGTATCTT. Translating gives CASSPPTGIRDTQYL.

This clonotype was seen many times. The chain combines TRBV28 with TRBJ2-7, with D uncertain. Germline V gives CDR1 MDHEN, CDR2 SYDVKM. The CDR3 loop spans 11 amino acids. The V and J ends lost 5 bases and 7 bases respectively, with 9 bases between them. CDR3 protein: CASSAVLEQYF. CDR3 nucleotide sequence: TGTGCCAGCAGTGCGGTGTTAGAGCAGTACTTC.